This TCR beta chain was found in a study of identical twins. Study-wide findings and caveats: The conclusions drew on cross-sectional statistical analysis instead of tracking the same donors. Shared out-of-frame alpha sequences (those common to twins) showed excess low generation probability. Cord blood beta clonotypes present at high abundance carried fewer insertions; no such pattern appeared in memory repertoires.

TCRdb used MiXCR to reprocess the 5' RACE reads, holding one entry per CDR3 protein. The sample contains roughly 1.6 million distinct CDR3 sequences, less than 35% of which appear only once. Healthy Caucasians made up all donors. To note about this clonotype: Its antigen is currently unknown.

The CDR3 sequence is 18 residues long. Germline V gene data show CDR1 as MNHEY and CDR2 as SMNVEV (reference sequence). J gave up 4 bases and V 0 bases, and 10 bases lay outside the gene matches. The chain couples TRBV27 to TRBJ2-3; the match to TRBD1 covers 10 bases. Sequencing was done on a sample of cord blood. The TCR sequence derives from a newborn girl in good health. CDR3: CASSLSSLTGGSADTQYF. The CDR3 DNA is TGTGCCAGCAGTTTATCGTCCTTGACAGGGGGCTCGGCAGATACGCAGTATTTT.